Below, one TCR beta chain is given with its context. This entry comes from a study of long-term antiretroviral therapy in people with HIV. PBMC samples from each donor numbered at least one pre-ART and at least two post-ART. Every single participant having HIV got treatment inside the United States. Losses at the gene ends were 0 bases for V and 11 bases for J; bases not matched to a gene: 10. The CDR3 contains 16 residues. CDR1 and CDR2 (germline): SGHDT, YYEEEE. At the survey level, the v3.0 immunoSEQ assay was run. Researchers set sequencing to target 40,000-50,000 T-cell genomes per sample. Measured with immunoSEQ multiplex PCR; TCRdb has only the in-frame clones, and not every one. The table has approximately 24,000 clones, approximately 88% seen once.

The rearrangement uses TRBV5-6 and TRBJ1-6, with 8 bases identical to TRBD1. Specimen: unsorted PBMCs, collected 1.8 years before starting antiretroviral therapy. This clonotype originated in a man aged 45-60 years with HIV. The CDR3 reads CASSLVGRGQTPPLHF. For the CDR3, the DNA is TGTGCCAGCAGCTTGGTAGGCAGGGGGCAGACTCCACCCCTCCACTTT.